One and the same sample provided the 5 T cell receptor beta chains below, sequenced in a study of OX40 agonist ivuxolimab in advanced cancers. Only in-frame clones appear in the TCRdb table, and some are missing; sequencing was by immunoSEQ multiplex PCR. The repertoire holds over 55,000 clones, with around 80% as singletons. The specimen was CD4+ or CD8+ T cells sorted from blood, collected in a trial of the OX40 agonist ivuxolimab. Receptors originate from an adult with an advanced solid tumor such as melanoma, head and neck, liver or kidney cancer.

The rearrangement links TRBV18 to TRBJ2-1; 9 positions agree with TRBD1. Germline CDR1 reads KGHSH; CDR2 reads LQKENI. The CDR3 totals 16 residues. J lost 5 bases, V lost 8 bases, and 13 bases had no gene match. CDR3 sequence (DNA): TGTGCCAGCGCCCCGATACGGGACAGGGACAACAATGAGCAGTTCTTC. It codes for CASAPIRDRDNNEQFF.

This chain joins TRBV19 and TRBJ2-2; TRBD2 matches 8 bases. The CDR3 has 13 residues. The J segment lost 7 bases and the V segment lost 5 bases, leaving 3 bases of the junction unmatched. Germline V gene lookup returns CDR1 LNHDA and CDR2 SQIVND (reference sequence). Here the CDR3 DNA reads TGTGCCAGTAGTGGACTAGCAAACGGGGAGCTGTTTTTT. Translating it yields CASSGLANGELFF.

The genes are TRBV27 and TRBJ1-6, with D unresolved. With 4 bases removed from V and 9 bases from J, the gap between germline ends came to 7 bases. The CDR3 is 12 residues long. CDR1 MNHEY and CDR2 SMNVEV come from the germline V gene (reference sequence). The DNA of the CDR3 is TGTGCCAGCAGTTCATTTGGTTCACCCCTCCACTTT. As protein: CASSSFGSPLHF.

This rearrangement joins TRBV2 to TRBJ1-1, with D hard to call. Germline values: CDR1 SNHLY, CDR2 FYNNEI. The ends were cut back, 10 bases at V and 1 base at J, with 16 bases in the middle. The CDR3 totals 14 residues. The CDR3 loop reads CATVVGQQNTEAFF. DNA of the CDR3: TGTGCCACCGTAGTGGGCCAGCAGAACACTGAAGCTTTCTTT.

This rearrangement joins TRBV28 to TRBJ2-5; D not resolved. V lost 7 bases and J lost 5, with 17 bases in between. The CDR3 consists of 14 residues. Germline V CDR1 and CDR2: MDHEN, SYDVKM. The CDR3 loop reads CASNPVIRSETQYF. The CDR3 DNA reads as TGTGCCAGCAATCCAGTAATACGATCGGAGACCCAGTACTTC.